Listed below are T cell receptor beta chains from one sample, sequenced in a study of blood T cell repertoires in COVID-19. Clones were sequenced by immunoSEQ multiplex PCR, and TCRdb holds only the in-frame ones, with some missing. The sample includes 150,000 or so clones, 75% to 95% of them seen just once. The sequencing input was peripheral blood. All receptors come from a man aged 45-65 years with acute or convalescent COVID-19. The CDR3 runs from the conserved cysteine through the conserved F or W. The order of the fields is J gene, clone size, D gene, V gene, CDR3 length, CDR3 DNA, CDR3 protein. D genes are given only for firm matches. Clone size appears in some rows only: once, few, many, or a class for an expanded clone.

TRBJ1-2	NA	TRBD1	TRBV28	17	TGTGCCAGCAGTTCGCTTACGGGGACAGGGCCCTCGGGCGGCTACACCTTC	CASSSLTGTGPSGGYTF
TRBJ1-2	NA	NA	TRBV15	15	TGTGCCACCAGCAGAGACTATTTAGCTAACTATGGCTACACCTTC	CATSRDYLANYGYTF
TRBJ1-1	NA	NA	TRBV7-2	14	TGTGCCAGCAGCTTATTCCAGATAAACACTGAAGCTTTCTTT	CASSLFQINTEAFF
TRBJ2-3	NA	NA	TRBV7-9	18	TGTGCCAGCAGCCCCCCCGGATACGTGGGCGCTTTCGCAGATACGCAGTATTTT	CASSPPGYVGAFADTQYF
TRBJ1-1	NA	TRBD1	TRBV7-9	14	TGTGCCAGCAGCTTTGAGGCAGGGGGCTTTGAAGCTTTCTTT	CASSFEAGGFEAFF
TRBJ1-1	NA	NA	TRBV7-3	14	TGTGCCAGCAGCACCCAGGCAGGGGCGGAGTACGCTTTCTTT	CASSTQAGAEYAFF
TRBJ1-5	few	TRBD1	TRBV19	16	TGTGCCAGTAGTATCACCGGGACAGGGGGCAATCAGCCCCAGCATTTT	CASSITGTGGNQPQHF
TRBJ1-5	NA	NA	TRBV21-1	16	TGTGCCAGCAGCGACCCCGGGGGGGAGGGAACGGAGCCCCAGCATTTT	CASSDPGGEGTEPQHF
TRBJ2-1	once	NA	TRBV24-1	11	TGTGCCACCAGTGTCGTCAATGAGCAGTTCTTC	CATSVVNEQFF
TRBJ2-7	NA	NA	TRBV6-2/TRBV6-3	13	TGTGCCAGCAGTTCAACTAGGCCCTACGAGCAGTACTTC	CASSSTRPYEQYF
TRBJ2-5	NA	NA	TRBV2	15	TGTGCCAGCAGGGGGAGGGGGAACGTCGAGGAGACCCAGTACTTC	CASRGRGNVEETQYF
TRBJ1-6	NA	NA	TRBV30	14	TGTGCCTGGAGTGTCCCCGGGGGGGGTTCACCCCTCCACTTT	CAWSVPGGGSPLHF
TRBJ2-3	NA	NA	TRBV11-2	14	TGTGCCAGCAGCTTAGTCCTGGCCACAGATACGCAGTATTTT	CASSLVLATDTQYF
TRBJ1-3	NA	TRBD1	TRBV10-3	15	TGTGCCATCACCCCCGGGACAGGGACTGGAAACACCATATATTTT	CAITPGTGTGNTIYF
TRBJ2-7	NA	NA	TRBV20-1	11	TGCAGTGCTAGGTCTAACCACGAGCAGTACTTC	CSARSNHEQYF
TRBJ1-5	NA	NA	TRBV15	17	TGTGCCACCAGCAGAGTACCAGGGGTTGGAAGCAATCAGCCCCAGCATTTT	CATSRVPGVGSNQPQHF
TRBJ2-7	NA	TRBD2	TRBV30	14	TGTGCCTGGTCCCTGGGACTAGGAAGCTACGAGCAGTACTTC	CAWSLGLGSYEQYF
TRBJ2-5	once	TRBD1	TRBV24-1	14	TGTGCCACCAGTGATCCTGGACAGGCAGAGACCCAGTACTTC	CATSDPGQAETQYF
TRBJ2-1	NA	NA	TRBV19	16	TGTGCCAGTAGTATCGGGCAGGGTATGCCCTACAATGAGCAGTTCTTC	CASSIGQGMPYNEQFF
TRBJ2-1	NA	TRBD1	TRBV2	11	TGTGCCAGCAGGGGACAGATTGAGCAGTTCTTC	CASRGQIEQFF
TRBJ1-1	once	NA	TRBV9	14	TGTGCCAGCAGCCCCAGGGGCGGCGGGACTGAAGCTTTCTTT	CASSPRGGGTEAFF
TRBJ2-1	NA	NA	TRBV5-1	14	TGCGCCAGCAAGGAAGGGGGATCCTACAATGAGCAGTTCTTC	CASKEGGSYNEQFF
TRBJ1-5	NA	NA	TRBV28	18	TGTGCCAGCAGTGCCCCCATCCCAGGGGCCTATCGCAATCAGCCCCAGCATTTT	CASSAPIPGAYRNQPQHF
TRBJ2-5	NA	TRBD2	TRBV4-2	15	TGTGCCAGCAGCCATACGCGAGCGGGAAAAGAGACCCAGTACTTC	CASSHTRAGKETQYF
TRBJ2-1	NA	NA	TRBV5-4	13	TGTGCCAGCAGCTTGGGTTCGGACAATGAGCAGTTCTTC	CASSLGSDNEQFF
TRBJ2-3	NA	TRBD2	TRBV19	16	TGTGCCAGTAGTGTGGGACTAGCGGAAAACACAGATACGCAGTATTTT	CASSVGLAENTDTQYF
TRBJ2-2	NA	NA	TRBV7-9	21	TGTGCCAGCACGACGTCGACAGGGGGTAGCGGGGGTTCCCGAAGGACCGGGGAGCTGTTTTTT	CASTTSTGGSGGSRRTGELFF
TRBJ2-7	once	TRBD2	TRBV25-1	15	TGTGCCAGCAGTGCCCCTGGACTAGCCCCCTACGAGCAGTACTTC	CASSAPGLAPYEQYF
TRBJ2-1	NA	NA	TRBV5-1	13	TGCGCCAGCAGCGGGGGGAGGTACAATGAGCAGTTCTTC	CASSGGRYNEQFF
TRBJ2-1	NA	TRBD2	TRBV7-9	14	TGTGCCAGCAGCTTGACTAGCGCTTACAATGAGCAGTTCTTC	CASSLTSAYNEQFF
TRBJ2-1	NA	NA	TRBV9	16	TGTGCCAGCAGCGTAGTTCTGGGAGCGGTTTGGAATGAGCAGTTCTTC	CASSVVLGAVWNEQFF
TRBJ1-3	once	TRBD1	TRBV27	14	TGTGCCAGCAGACAGGGGATTGCTGGAAACACCATATATTTT	CASRQGIAGNTIYF
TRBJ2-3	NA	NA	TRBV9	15	TGTGCCAGCAGCGTAGCGGGAGTAAGCACAGATACGCAGTATTTT	CASSVAGVSTDTQYF
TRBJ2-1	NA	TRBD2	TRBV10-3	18	TGTGCCATCAGTGGCCCTAGCGGGGGGATCAGCTCCTACAATGAGCAGTTCTTC	CAISGPSGGISSYNEQFF
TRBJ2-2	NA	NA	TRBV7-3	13	TGTGCCAGCAGCTCCGGAGCACCCGGGGAGCTGTTTTTT	CASSSGAPGELFF
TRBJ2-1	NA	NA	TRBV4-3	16	TGCGCCAGCAGCCAAGACGGTAGATCCTCCTACAATGAGCAGTTCTTC	CASSQDGRSSYNEQFF
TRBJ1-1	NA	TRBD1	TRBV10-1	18	TGCGCCAGCAGTGCAACATCTGGACAGGGCAAGGTGGGCACTGAAGCTTTCTTT	CASSATSGQGKVGTEAFF